This record looks at one TCR beta chain sequence and its context. V shed 5 bases and J 1 base; nucleotides not matched to a gene: 9. CDR1 and CDR2 from the germline V gene are SEHNR and FQNEAQ (reference sequence). The CDR3 is 17 residues long. These data come from a study of T cell changes during pregnancy in multiple sclerosis. The assay was immunoSEQ multiplex PCR, and TCRdb's table has in-frame clones only and misses some. In the table there are approximately 60,000 clones, 75% to 95% of which are singletons. V is TRBV7-9 and J is TRBJ2-5; 11 bases are a match to TRBD1. This receptor was identified in a female donor in good health, enrolled as a control in a pregnancy study. This material consisted of peripheral blood, taken after pregnancy. CDR3 sequence (DNA): TGTGCCAGCAGCCGGGACAGGGGGATGTCGGTCCAAGAGACCCAGTACTTC. This gives the protein CASSRDRGMSVQETQYF.